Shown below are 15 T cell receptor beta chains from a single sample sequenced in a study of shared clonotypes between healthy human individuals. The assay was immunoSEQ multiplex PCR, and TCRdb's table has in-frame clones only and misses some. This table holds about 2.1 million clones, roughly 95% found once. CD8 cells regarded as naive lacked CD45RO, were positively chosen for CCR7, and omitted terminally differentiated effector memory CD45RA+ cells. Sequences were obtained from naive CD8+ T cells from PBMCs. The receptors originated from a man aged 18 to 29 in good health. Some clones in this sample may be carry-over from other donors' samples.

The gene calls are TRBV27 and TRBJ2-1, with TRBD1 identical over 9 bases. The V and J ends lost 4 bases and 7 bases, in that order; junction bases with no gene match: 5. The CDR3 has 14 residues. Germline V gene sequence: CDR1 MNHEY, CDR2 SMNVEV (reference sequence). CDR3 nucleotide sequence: TGTGCCAGCAGTTGGGACAGGGTCCGGAATGAGCAGTTCTTC. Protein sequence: CASSWDRVRNEQFF.

The DNA of the CDR3 is TGTGCCAGCAGCCCACGGGACAGAATCTACGAGCAGTACTTC. This gives the protein CASSPRDRIYEQYF. The V call is TRBV7-9, the J call TRBJ2-7, with 7 bases matching TRBD1. The CDR3 loop spans 14 amino acids. V lost 5 bases to trimming and J lost 3 bases; unmatched junction nucleotides: 7. The germline V gene encodes CDR1 SEHNR and CDR2 FQNEAQ (reference sequence).

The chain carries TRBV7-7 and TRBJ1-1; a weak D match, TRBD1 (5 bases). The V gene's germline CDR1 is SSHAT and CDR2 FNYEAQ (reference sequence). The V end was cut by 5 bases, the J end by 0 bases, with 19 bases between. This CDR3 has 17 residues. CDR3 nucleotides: TGTGCCAGCAGCCCTTACCGGGACGGTTTTATGAACACTGAAGCTTTCTTT. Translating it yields CASSPYRDGFMNTEAFF.

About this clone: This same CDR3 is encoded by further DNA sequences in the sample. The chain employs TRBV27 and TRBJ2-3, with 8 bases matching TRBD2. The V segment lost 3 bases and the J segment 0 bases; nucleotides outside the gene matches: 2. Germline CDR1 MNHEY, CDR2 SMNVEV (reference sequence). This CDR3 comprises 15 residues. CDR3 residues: CASSFLAGSTDTQYF. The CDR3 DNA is TGTGCCAGCAGTTTTTTAGCGGGGAGCACAGATACGCAGTATTTT.

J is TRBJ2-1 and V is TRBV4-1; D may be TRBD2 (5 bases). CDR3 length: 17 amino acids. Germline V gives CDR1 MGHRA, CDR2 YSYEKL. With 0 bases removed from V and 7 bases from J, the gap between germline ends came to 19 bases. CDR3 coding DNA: TGCGCCAGCAGCCAAGATCGGCGGGTCACCTCTGGGAATGAGCAGTTCTTC. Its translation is CASSQDRRVTSGNEQFF.

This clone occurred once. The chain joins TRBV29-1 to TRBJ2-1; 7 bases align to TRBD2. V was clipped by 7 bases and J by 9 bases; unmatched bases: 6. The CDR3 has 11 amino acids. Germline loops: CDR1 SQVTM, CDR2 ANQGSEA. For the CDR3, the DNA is TGCAGCGGCCCATGGGGGGGTGAGCAGTTCTTC. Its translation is CSGPWGGEQFF.

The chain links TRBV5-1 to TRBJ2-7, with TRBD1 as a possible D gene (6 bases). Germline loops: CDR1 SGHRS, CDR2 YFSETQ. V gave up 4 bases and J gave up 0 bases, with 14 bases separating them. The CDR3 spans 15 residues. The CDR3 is CASSQGQQGSYEQYF. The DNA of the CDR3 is TGCGCCAGCAGCCAAGGACAGCAGGGCTCCTACGAGCAGTACTTC.

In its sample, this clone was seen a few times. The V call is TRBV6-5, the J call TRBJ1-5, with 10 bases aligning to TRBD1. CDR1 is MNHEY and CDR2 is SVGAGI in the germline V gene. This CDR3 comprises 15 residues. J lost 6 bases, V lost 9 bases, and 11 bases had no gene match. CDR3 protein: CASSPGQGFSQPQHF. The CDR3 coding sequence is TGTGCCAGTTCCCCGGGACAGGGGTTTAGTCAGCCCCAGCATTTT.

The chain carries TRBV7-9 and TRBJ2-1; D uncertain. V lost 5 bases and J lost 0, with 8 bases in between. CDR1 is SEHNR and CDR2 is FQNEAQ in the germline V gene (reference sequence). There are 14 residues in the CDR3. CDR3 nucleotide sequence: TGTGCCAGCAGCCCCTTCGGCTCCTACAATGAGCAGTTCTTC. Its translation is CASSPFGSYNEQFF.

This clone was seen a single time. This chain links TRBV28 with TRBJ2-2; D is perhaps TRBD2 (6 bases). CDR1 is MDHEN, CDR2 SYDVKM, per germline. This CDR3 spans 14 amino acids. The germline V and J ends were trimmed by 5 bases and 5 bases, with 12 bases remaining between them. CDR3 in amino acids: CASSITEGTGELFF. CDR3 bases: TGTGCCAGCAGTATTACGGAGGGGACCGGGGAGCTGTTTTTT.

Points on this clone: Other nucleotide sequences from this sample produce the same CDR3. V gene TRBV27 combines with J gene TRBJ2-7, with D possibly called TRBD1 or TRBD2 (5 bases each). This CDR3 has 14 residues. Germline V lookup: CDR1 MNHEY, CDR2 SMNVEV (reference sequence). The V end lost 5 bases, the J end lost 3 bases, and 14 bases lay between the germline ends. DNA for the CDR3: TGTGCCAGCAGTCCCCGGGACGGATACTACGAGCAGTACTTC. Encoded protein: CASSPRDGYYEQYF.

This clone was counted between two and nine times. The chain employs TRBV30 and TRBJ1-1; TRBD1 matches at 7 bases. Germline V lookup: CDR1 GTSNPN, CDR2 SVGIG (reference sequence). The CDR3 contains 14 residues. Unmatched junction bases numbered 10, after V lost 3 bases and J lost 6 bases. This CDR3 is CAWRETGWGAEAFF. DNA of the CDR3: TGTGCCTGGAGGGAGACAGGGTGGGGGGCTGAAGCTTTCTTT.

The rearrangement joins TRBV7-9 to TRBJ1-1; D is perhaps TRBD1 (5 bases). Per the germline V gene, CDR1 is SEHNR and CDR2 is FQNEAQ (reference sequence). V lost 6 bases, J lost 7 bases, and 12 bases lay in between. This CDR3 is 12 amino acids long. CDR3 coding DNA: TGTGCCAGCAGTCATGCGGGGGTTGAAGCTTTCTTT. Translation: CASSHAGVEAFF.

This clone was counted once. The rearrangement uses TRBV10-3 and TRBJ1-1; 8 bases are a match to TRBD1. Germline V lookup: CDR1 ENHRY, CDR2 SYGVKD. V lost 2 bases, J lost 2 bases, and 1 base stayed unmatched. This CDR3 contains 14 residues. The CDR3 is CAISEPGGNTEAFF. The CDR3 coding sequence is TGTGCCATCAGTGAGCCAGGGGGCAACACTGAAGCTTTCTTT.

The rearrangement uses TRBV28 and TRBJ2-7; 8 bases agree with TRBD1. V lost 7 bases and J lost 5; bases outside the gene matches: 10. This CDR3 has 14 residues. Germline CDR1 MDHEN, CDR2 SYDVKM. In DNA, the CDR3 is TGTGCCAGCACCCAACAGGGGGGCCCCCACGAGCAGTACTTC. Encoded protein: CASTQQGGPHEQYF. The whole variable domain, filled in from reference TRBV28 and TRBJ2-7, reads DVKVTQSSRYLVKRTGEKVFLECVQDMDHENMFWYRQDPGLGLRLIYFSYDVKMKEKGDIPEGYSVSREKKERFSLILESASTNQTSMYLCASTQQGGPHEQYFGPGTRLTVT.